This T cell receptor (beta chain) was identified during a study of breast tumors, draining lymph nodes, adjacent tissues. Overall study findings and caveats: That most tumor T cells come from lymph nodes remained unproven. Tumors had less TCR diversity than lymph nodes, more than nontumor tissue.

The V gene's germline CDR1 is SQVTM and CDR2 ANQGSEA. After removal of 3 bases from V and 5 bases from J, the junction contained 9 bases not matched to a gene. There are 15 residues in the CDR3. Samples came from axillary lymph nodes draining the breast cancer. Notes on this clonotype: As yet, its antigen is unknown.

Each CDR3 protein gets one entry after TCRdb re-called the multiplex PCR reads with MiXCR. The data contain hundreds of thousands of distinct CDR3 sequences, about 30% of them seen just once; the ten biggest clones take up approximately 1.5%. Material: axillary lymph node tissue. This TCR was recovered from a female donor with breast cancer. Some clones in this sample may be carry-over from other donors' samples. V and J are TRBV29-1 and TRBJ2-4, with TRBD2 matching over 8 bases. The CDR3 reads CSVDEAGVGQNIQYF. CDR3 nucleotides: TGCAGCGTTGATGAAGCGGGAGTGGGGCAAAACATTCAGTACTTC.